This T cell receptor beta chain originates from a study of CD8 T cells in Susac syndrome. Study-level findings and limits: The TCR sequencing and HLA analysis in the study involved a relatively small number of individuals, as the study acknowledged.

Sequencing of TCR beta, carried out with a high-throughput approach, was applied to CD8+ and CD4+ T cells from the blood. The multiple sclerosis controls, all treatment-naive patients, had relapsing-remitting disease that was stable or active. RNA in amounts of about 0.5 to 1 ug was reverse transcribed with random hexamers. Coverage of TCR beta CDR3 amplification by immunoSEQ multiplex PCR extended to 54 Vbeta and 13 Jbeta. TCRdb reanalysed the immunoSEQ multiplex PCR reads using MiXCR and keeps one entry per CDR3 protein. The data show fewer than 350,000 distinct CDR3 sequences, with around 92% seen just once and around 0.07% held by the top ten. The CDR3 runs 16 residues. V was trimmed by 2 bases and J by 7 bases, leaving 18 bases between them. The V gene's germline CDR1 is SNHLY and CDR2 FYNNEI. As to this clonotype: Antigen unknown.

Material: CD4+ T cells from PBMCs. This receptor was identified in a human donor with multiple sclerosis. The chain recombines TRBV2 with TRBJ1-5, with D perhaps matching TRBD1 (6 bases). CDR3 loop: CASSEKLGARGQPQHF. The CDR3 DNA follows: TGTGCCAGCAGTGAAAAATTGGGGGCGAGAGGCCAGCCCCAGCATTTT.